These 26 T cell receptor beta chains were sequenced from one sample in a study of shared clonotypes between healthy human individuals (dated by TCRdb to about 2020). The library relied on the immunoSEQ multiplex PCR assay. The table comes from immuneACCESS by way of TCRdb, which keeps in-frame sequences with V and J called. Part of the clones is missing from these tables; in studies checked, under half for an unresolved V gene and the rest for unknown reasons. A total of about 990,000 clones appear in this sample, 75% to 85% of them only once. Clones ranked in the top ten supply 0.6% to 0.7% of the sample. Sequencing was done on a sample of memory CD4+ T cells from PBMCs. The cell subset or site label for this specimen denotes: CD45RA-negative fraction. The receptors come from a man aged 18 to 29 in good health. Some clones in this sample may be carry-over from other donors' samples.

The chain links TRBV5-4 to TRBJ1-1; D gene uncertain. This CDR3 is built from 13 residues. Between the trimmed V and J ends, which lost 5 bases and 6 bases, there was a span of 14 bases. CDR1 is SGHNT, CDR2 YYREEE, per germline (reference sequence). The CDR3 DNA reads TGTGCCAGCAGACTGGGAGGGAGGGCTGAAGCTTTCTTT. This gives the protein CASRLGGRAEAFF.

This clone was seen once. The gene calls are TRBV11-3 and TRBJ2-3; weak D call: TRBD2 (6 bases). This CDR3 has 15 residues. The V gene lost 4 bases and the J gene lost 8 bases, with 19 bases spanning the gap. Per the germline V gene, CDR1 is SGHNT and CDR2 is YENEEA. CDR3 sequence: CASSWGDATIGTQYF. CDR3 sequence (DNA): TGTGCCAGCAGCTGGGGGGACGCGACCATCGGTACGCAGTATTTT. Variable domain in full (rest from reference TRBV11-3 and TRBJ2-3): EAGVVQSPRYKIIEKKQPVAFWCNPISGHNTLYWYLQNLGQGPELLIRYENEEAVDDSQLPKDRFSAERLKGVDSTLKIQPAELGDSAVYLCASSWGDATIGTQYFGPGTRLTVL.

The chain employs TRBV4-1 and TRBJ2-3, with a tentative D call TRBD2 (6 bases). This CDR3 is built from 16 residues. The germline V and J ends were trimmed by 4 bases and 1 base, with 15 bases remaining between them. Per the germline V gene, CDR1 is MGHRA and CDR2 is YSYEKL. In DNA, the CDR3 is TGCGCCAGCAGCCTGGACCCGGGACTCCGCACAGATACGCAGTATTTT. Translated: CASSLDPGLRTDTQYF.

The V and J genes are TRBV27 and TRBJ1-4; D unresolved. CDR3 size: 15 residues. Germline values: CDR1 MNHEY, CDR2 SMNVEV (reference sequence). With 2 bases removed from V and 3 bases from J, the gap between germline ends came to 10 bases. The chain's CDR3 is CASSLNYMSNEKLFF. CDR3 nucleotide sequence: TGTGCCAGCAGTTTAAACTATATGTCTAATGAAAAACTGTTTTTT.

The chain employs TRBV7-2 and TRBJ2-7; D remains unclear. CDR1 and CDR2 from the germline V gene are SGHTA and FQGNSA. The CDR3 has 12 amino acids. V was pared by 3 bases and J by 6 bases, with 9 bases between. The CDR3 region has the DNA TGTGCCAGCAGCTTCCAAGGGTCCGAGCAGTACTTC. Amino acids: CASSFQGSEQYF.

The V call is TRBV2, the J call TRBJ2-5, with D perhaps matching TRBD1 or TRBD2 (5 bases each). V lost 0 bases and J lost 4, with 12 bases in between. The CDR3 totals 15 residues. Germline V gene sequence: CDR1 SNHLY, CDR2 FYNNEI. This chain's CDR3 is CASSEALLRGETQYF. In nucleotides, the CDR3 is TGTGCCAGCAGTGAAGCGCTTCTGAGGGGAGAGACCCAGTACTTC.

This clone has only a few counts. The chain combines TRBV28 with TRBJ1-5, with 11 bases aligning to TRBD1. The germline V gene encodes CDR1 MDHEN and CDR2 SYDVKM. V lost 10 bases, J lost 10 bases, and 9 bases stayed unmatched. The CDR3 has 13 amino acids. CDR3 nucleotides: TGTGCCACCGGTGGACAGGGGGCGCTTCCCCAGCATTTT. This sequence encodes CATGGQGALPQHF.

The rearrangement links TRBV2 to TRBJ2-2; TRBD1 agrees at 7 bases. The CDR3 has 14 residues. V trimming: 6 bases; J trimming: 3 bases; junction bases outside the gene matches: 4. CDR1 SNHLY and CDR2 FYNNEI come from the germline V gene. The CDR3 DNA follows: TGTGCCAGCAGGGCGGACAGGTACACCGGGGAGCTGTTTTTT. This sequence encodes CASRADRYTGELFF. The full variable domain, with the rest looked up from reference TRBV2 and TRBJ2-2, is EPEVTQTPSHQVTQMGQEVILRCVPISNHLYFYWYRQILGQKVEFLVSFYNNEISEKSEIFDDQFSVERPDGSNFTLKIRSTKLEDSAMYFCASRADRYTGELFFGEGSRLTVL.

The gene calls are TRBV5-3 and TRBJ2-7, with 11 bases matching TRBD1. TRBV5-3 carries the ORF label, with uncertain function. The trim removed 6 bases at V and 3 bases at J, leaving 2 bases unmatched. The CDR3 has 13 amino acids. The CDR3 DNA sequence: TGTGCCAGAATTGGGACAGGGGGCTACGAGCAGTACTTC. It specifies CARIGTGGYEQYF.

This clone turned up a few times. The V gene is TRBV28, the J gene TRBJ2-2; D gene unclear. V lost 2 bases to trimming and J lost 6 bases, with 10 bases between them. CDR3 length: 14 residues. Looked up from germline, CDR1 is MDHEN and CDR2 is SYDVKM. CDR3 in amino acids: CASSLNTGAGELFF. CDR3 in DNA: TGTGCCAGCAGTTTAAATACGGGCGCCGGGGAGCTGTTTTTT.

With respect to this clone: The sample contains more than one DNA sequence encoding this CDR3. The chain uses TRBV5-1 and TRBJ1-5, with 10 bases matching TRBD1. The germline CDR1 and CDR2 sequences are SGHRS and YFSETQ. Unmatched junction bases numbered 0, after V lost 0 bases and J lost 6 bases. This CDR3 comprises 14 residues. The CDR3 nucleotides read TGCGCCAGCAGCTTGGGGACAGGGGGTCAGCCCCAGCATTTT. It is translated as CASSLGTGGQPQHF. Full variable domain (missing parts from reference TRBV5-1 and TRBJ1-5): KAGVTQTPRYLIKTRGQQVTLSCSPISGHRSVSWYQQTPGQGLQFLFEYFSETQRNKGNFPGRFSGRQFSNSRSEMNVSTLELGDSALYLCASSLGTGGQPQHFGDGTRLSIL.

This rearrangement joins TRBV5-1 to TRBJ2-2, with 9 nucleotides matching TRBD1. This CDR3 region has 14 residues. Germline-derived CDR1 and CDR2 are SGHRS and YFSETQ. V lost 9 bases and J lost 2; bases outside the gene matches: 5. Here the CDR3 reads CATRGQGNTGELFF. For the CDR3, the DNA is TGCGCCACCCGGGGACAGGGTAACACCGGGGAGCTGTTTTTT.

Points on this clone: Mismatch with germline at one junction end may stem from a read error. The V gene is TRBV10-3, the J gene TRBJ2-5; maybe TRBD2 (5 bases). Germline V lookup: CDR1 ENHRY, CDR2 SYGVKD. The length of the CDR3 is 13 residues. The CDR3 DNA sequence: TGTGCCATCAGAGACTACCAGCAAGAGATCCAGTACTTC. Its protein product is CAIRDYQQEIQYF.

This clone was counted many times. The chain employs TRBV4-2 and TRBJ2-1, with D tentatively TRBD2 (5 bases). CDR1 and CDR2 from the germline V gene are LGHNA and YNFKEQ. V was cut by 4 bases and J by 7 bases, with 20 bases left in between. CDR3 length: 16 residues. CDR3 residues: CASSRREEAGGNEQFF. The CDR3 nucleotides are TGTGCCAGCAGCCGACGTGAGGAGGCGGGTGGGAATGAGCAGTTCTTC.

V and J are TRBV9 and TRBJ2-5; no firm D call. Germline V CDR1 and CDR2: SGDLS, YYNGEE. This CDR3 is 15 amino acids long. Trimming cost V 1 base and J 0 bases, with 10 bases left between them. The CDR3 reads CASSVRGEYQETQYF. The CDR3 DNA reads TGTGCCAGCAGCGTACGAGGAGAGTACCAAGAGACCCAGTACTTC.

This clone was observed many times. The V call is TRBV5-1, the J call TRBJ2-1; no reliable D call. V lost 3 bases and J lost 7, with 17 bases in between. The CDR3 is 15 amino acids. CDR1 SGHRS and CDR2 YFSETQ come from the germline V gene. CDR3 DNA: TGCGCCAGCAGCTCCGATGGGCGGTTTGGGAATGAGCAGTTCTTC. It specifies CASSSDGRFGNEQFF. The full variable domain, in which reference TRBV5-1 and TRBJ2-1 provide the parts outside the CDR3, is KAGVTQTPRYLIKTRGQQVTLSCSPISGHRSVSWYQQTPGQGLQFLFEYFSETQRNKGNFPGRFSGRQFSNSRSEMNVSTLELGDSALYLCASSSDGRFGNEQFFGPGTRLTVL.

V usage is TRBV7-9 and J usage is TRBJ1-1; D gene uncertain. Germline CDR1 SEHNR, CDR2 FQNEAQ (reference sequence). V was shortened by 3 bases and J by 0 bases, with 5 bases between the two germline ends. The CDR3 sequence is 13 residues long. The CDR3 sequence: CASSLVMNTEAFF. The CDR3 DNA reads TGTGCCAGCAGCTTGGTCATGAACACTGAAGCTTTCTTT.

The V call is TRBV4-3, the J call TRBJ1-1; perhaps TRBD1 as D (5 bases). The CDR3 loop spans 15 amino acids. Germline CDR1 and CDR2: LGHNA and YSLEER. V lost 0 bases and J 7 bases, leaving 15 bases between the germline ends. The CDR3 DNA sequence: TGCGCCAGCAGCCAAGAGGGGCACAATCGGGGTGAAGCTTTCTTT. Its protein is CASSQEGHNRGEAFF.

This clone occurred once. The chain links TRBV30 to TRBJ2-5; maybe TRBD2 (5 bases). The end of the DNA is better explained by TRBJ2-7, so the J call may be wrong. CDR1 and CDR2 from the germline V gene are GTSNPN and SVGIG (reference sequence). CDR3 length equals 13 residues. DNA for the CDR3: TGTGCCTGGAGCCCCGGACTCACCTACGAGCAGTACTTC. As protein: CAWSPGLTYEQYF.

This chain connects TRBV7-9 to TRBJ2-7; possible D gene TRBD2, 7 bases. Germline V gives CDR1 SEHNR, CDR2 FQNEAQ (reference sequence). The CDR3 sequence is 14 residues long. The germline V and J ends were trimmed by 5 bases and 6 bases, with 17 bases remaining between them. CDR3 sequence (DNA): TGTGCCAGCAGCCCAAGGGGAGGGGGGTTCGAGCAGTACTTC. Its translation: CASSPRGGGFEQYF.

The rearrangement uses TRBV4-3 and TRBJ2-5; TRBD2 is a possible D gene (6 bases). The CDR3 runs to 13 residues. V lost 3 bases, J lost 3 bases, and 8 bases lay in between. CDR1 is LGHNA and CDR2 is YSLEER in the germline V gene. This chain's CDR3 is CASSQPGEETQYF. CDR3 coding DNA: TGCGCCAGCAGCCAGCCGGGGGAAGAGACCCAGTACTTC.

The chain recombines TRBV28 with TRBJ1-4; 7 bases line up with TRBD1. V lost 2 bases to trimming and J lost 13 bases; unmatched junction nucleotides: 10. CDR3 length equals 14 residues. Germline assignment: CDR1 MDHEN and CDR2 SYDVKM. The CDR3: CASSLTHASGGLFF. CDR3 nucleotides: TGTGCCAGCAGTTTAACCCATGCCTCAGGGGGACTGTTTTTT.

The rearrangement uses TRBV5-1 and TRBJ1-2, with a possible D match to TRBD1 (5 bases). The germline V gene has CDR1 SGHRS and CDR2 YFSETQ. There are 14 residues in the CDR3. Trimming pared 1 base from V and 6 bases from J, leaving 13 bases between. DNA of the CDR3: TGCGCCAGCAGCTTGATCCAGGGTTCCGATGGCTACACCTTC. As protein: CASSLIQGSDGYTF.

The chain combines TRBV7-2 with TRBJ2-2; D is undetermined. Germline assignment: CDR1 SGHTA and CDR2 FQGNSA. CDR3 length: 15 residues. Trimming cost V 6 bases and J 0 bases, with 11 bases left between them. CDR3 loop: CASREFLTNTGELFF. The CDR3 nucleotides read TGTGCCAGCAGAGAGTTCCTTACGAACACCGGGGAGCTGTTTTTT.

The chain has TRBV4-1 and TRBJ2-3, with D unclear. The CDR3 spans 13 residues. Germline lookup yields CDR1 MGHRA and CDR2 YSYEKL. Trimming stripped 0 bases from V and 9 bases from J, with 10 bases between. The CDR3 coding sequence is TGCGCCAGCAGCCAAGATAGGAGTAGGACGCAGTATTTT. Translating gives CASSQDRSRTQYF.

In its sample, this clone was seen once. The CDR3 DNA reads TGTGCCAGCAGTGTAGACGACAATCAGCCCCAGCATTTT. Encoded protein: CASSVDDNQPQHF. The rearrangement uses TRBV2 and TRBJ1-5, with D unclear. V lost 4 bases to trimming and J lost 3 bases, with 7 bases between them. This CDR3 contains 13 residues. CDR1 and CDR2 (germline): SNHLY, FYNNEI.